This T cell receptor beta chain was identified in a study of early T cells in non-severe SARS-CoV-2 infection. In the study overall: Bulk RNA isolated from unsorted whole blood underwent sequencing; chains were not paired.

General study findings and limits: Anti-spike CD8 responses were favored in VDJdb matching, and private and CD4 specificities were missed.

Unique molecular identifier tags were affixed to discrete cDNA molecules. TCRdb re-analysed the 5' RACE reads in MiXCR, keeping a single row per CDR3 protein. The table has about 64,000 distinct CDR3 sequences, 18% seen once. Trimming shortened V by 0 bases and J by 3 bases, and 7 bases separated the two germline ends. The CDR3 runs to 14 residues. Germline V gives CDR1 SGHRS, CDR2 YFSETQ. Concerning this clonotype: What it recognizes is unknown.

Sequencing was performed on whole blood, taken at baseline. The TCR originated in an adult who was a healthcare worker with PCR-confirmed SARS-CoV-2 infection or an uninfected control (not recorded which). V gene TRBV5-1 combines with J gene TRBJ2-1; D is uncertain. The CDR3, as DNA: TGCGCCAGCAGCTTGGGGGCCAACTACAATGAGCAGTTCTTC. Residues: CASSLGANYNEQFF.